This T cell receptor beta chain was sequenced in a study of regulatory T cells in long-lasting Graves disease. The study's findings and limits: In persistent patients, shared public clonotypes (more than 2,500) outnumbered those in new patients (roughly 1,000). Among samples with persistent disease, TRBV28, TRBJ1-2 and TRBJ2-5 were favored.

The time point is: persistent/refractory GD, antithyroid drugs over 5 years with positive TRAb. Preparation of the TCR library used RNA extracted from PBMCs. EDTA tubes held roughly 8.1 milliliters of peripheral blood from each patient. Between the trimmed V and J ends, which lost 6 bases and 0 bases, there was a span of 9 bases. The length of the CDR3 is 14 residues. Library construction for TCR beta used iRepertoire HTBI primers and Arm-PCR of CDR3 regions. TCRdb analysed the multiplex PCR reads with MiXCR anew, one entry per CDR3 protein. The repertoire holds a few hundred thousand distinct CDR3 sequences, with approximately 21% as singletons. This clonotype was recorded many times. Its antigen is undetermined.

The J gene is TRBJ1-5, the V gene TRBV12-3 or TRBV12-4, with D tentatively TRBD1 (5 bases). The origin of this receptor is a female donor with Graves disease. Material: peripheral blood mononuclear cells (PBMCs), obtained when the disease was refractory, from a patient treated with antithyroid drugs. The CDR3 is CASREGHSNQPQHF. CDR3 sequence (DNA): TGTGCCAGCAGGGAGGGGCATAGCAATCAGCCCCAGCATTTT.